Each of the 29 T cell receptor beta chains below was sequenced from the same sample in a study of T cells in Graves' hyperthyroidism and ophthalmopathy (dated by TCRdb to between 2018 and 2021). Library preparation was by multiplex PCR. These reads were obtained on an Illumina HiSeq 2000. The TCR beta CDR3 regions were amplified from the RNA transcripts. A first-round RT-PCR of the TCR CDR3 used the HTBI primer set with the Qiagen OneStep RT-PCR kit. TCRdb reran the public reads through fastp at Q25 and MiXCR, keeping productive beta chains. Each CDR3 protein gets just one entry, which takes the most common genes and DNA from the rows behind it. The sample data list around 450,000 distinct CDR3 sequences, and roughly an eighth of these were observed just once. More than 4.5% of the sample rests with the top ten. Sequencing was done on a sample of blood. The receptors were gathered from a young woman with Graves' hyperthyroidism.

This clonotype was counted many times. The CDR3 is CASAGEVVGREQYF. The CDR3 bases are TGTGCTAGTGCTGGAGAGGTTGTGGGGCGAGAGCAGTACTTC. V usage is TRBV12-5 and J usage is TRBJ2-7; TRBD1 is a possible D gene (5 bases). Germline V CDR1 and CDR2: LGHNT, FRNRAP. This CDR3 has 14 residues. Trimming took 7 bases from V and 7 from J, leaving 20 bases between them.

Points on this clonotype: The junction does not match germline at one end; this may be a read error. This sequence joins TRBV6-2 or TRBV6-3 and TRBJ2-5, with TRBD1 as a possible D gene (5 bases). The CDR3 has 13 amino acids. CDR1 is MNHEY, CDR2 SVGEGT, per germline. The CDR3 sequence: CASSYSSGQGMDF. The CDR3 region has the DNA TGTGCCAGCAGCTACTCATCAGGGCAGGGCATGGACTTC.

The chain has TRBV20-1 and TRBJ1-2; D is unclear. The CDR3 length is 13 residues. The germline V gene encodes CDR1 DFQATT and CDR2 SNEGSKA (reference sequence). Between the trimmed V and J ends, which lost 6 bases and 5 bases, there was a span of 16 bases. The CDR3 coding sequence is TGCAGTGCCAGGTCGGCAGGCCGGTATGGCTACACCTTC. It specifies CSARSAGRYGYTF.

With respect to this clonotype: A read error is possible here, since a much larger clone lies one base away. The CDR3 protein is CSGEATDKIQYF. As DNA, the CDR3 is TGCAGCGGGGAGGCGACGGATAAGATTCAGTACTTC. This chain uses TRBV29-1 with TRBJ2-4; perhaps TRBD2 as D (6 bases). V lost 7 bases and J 10 bases, leaving 17 bases between the germline ends. This CDR3 has 12 residues. Per germline, CDR1 SQVTM and CDR2 ANQGSEA.

This clonotype was detected ten times or more. This chain uses TRBV19 with TRBJ1-1, with 9 positions matching TRBD1. CDR3 size: 14 residues. V lost 6 bases, J lost 4 bases, and 6 bases stayed unmatched. CDR1 is LNHDA and CDR2 is SQIVND in the germline V gene (reference sequence). CDR3 DNA sequence: TGTGCCAGTAGCCCACAGGGGGCGAGCACTGAAGCTTTCTTT. It is translated as CASSPQGASTEAFF.

This clonotype was detected only a few times. V and J are TRBV7-3 and TRBJ2-2; TRBD1 is a possible D gene (6 bases). V was trimmed by 4 bases and J by 1 base, leaving 22 bases between them. Germline V CDR1 and CDR2: SGHTA, FQGTGA. This CDR3 spans 19 amino acids. The CDR3 DNA follows: TGTGCCAGCAGCTCTCTCCCTTCGACAGGCCCCCAGAACACCGGGGAGCTGTTTTTT. Encoded protein: CASSSLPSTGPQNTGELFF. Using reference TRBV7-3 and TRBJ2-2 for the parts outside the CDR3, the full variable domain is GAGVSQTPSNKVTEKGKYVELRCDPISGHTALYWYRQSLGQGPEFLIYFQGTGAADDSGLPNDRFFAVRPEGSVSTLKIQRTERGDSAVYLCASSSLPSTGPQNTGELFFGEGSRLTVL.

The V gene is TRBV6-2 or TRBV6-3, the J gene TRBJ1-2, with TRBD1 identical over 12 bases. After removal of 6 bases from V and 2 bases from J, the junction contained 10 bases not matched to a gene. The CDR3 is 17 residues long. Germline loops: CDR1 MNHEY, CDR2 SVGEGT. CDR3 sequence reads: CASRKMGQGAPNYGYTF. DNA for the CDR3: TGTGCCAGCAGGAAGATGGGACAGGGGGCGCCGAACTATGGCTACACCTTC.

Details on this clonotype: Given a much more abundant clone one base away, this may be a read error. The chain couples TRBV5-6 to TRBJ1-1; D is possibly TRBD1 (5 bases). V gave up 4 bases and J gave up 4 bases, with 14 bases separating them. The CDR3 has 14 residues. Per the germline V gene, CDR1 is SGHDT and CDR2 is YYEEEE. The CDR3: CASSVDSLSTEAFF. The CDR3 DNA reads TGTGCCAGCAGCGTTGACAGTTTGAGCACTGAAGCTTTCTTT.

This clonotype was seen a single time. V is TRBV11-2 and J is TRBJ2-1; 10 positions agree with TRBD2. Trimming at V came to 5 bases and at J to 6 bases, leaving 7 bases not matched to a gene. Germline lookup yields CDR1 SGHAT and CDR2 FQNNGV. The CDR3 is 15 residues long. The CDR3 loop is CASSQGASGGNEQFF. The CDR3 bases are TGTGCCAGCAGCCAAGGGGCTAGCGGGGGCAATGAGCAGTTCTTC.

This clonotype occurred many times. This chain uses TRBV12-3 or TRBV12-4 with TRBJ2-3; D possibly uses TRBD1 or TRBD2 (5 bases each). The V gene lost 6 bases and the J gene lost 0 bases, with 7 bases spanning the gap. This CDR3 has 13 residues. The CDR3 here is CASSWGSTDTQYF. As DNA, the CDR3 is TGTGCCAGCAGCTGGGGGAGCACAGATACGCAGTATTTT.

This clonotype was picked up many times. This chain links TRBV7-2 with TRBJ1-5; D is undetermined. Trimming stripped 1 base from V and 2 bases from J, with 9 bases between. From germline, CDR1 is SGHTA and CDR2 FQGNSA. CDR3 size: 15 residues. The CDR3 here is CASSLDSGGNQPQHF. The DNA for the CDR3 is TGTGCCAGCAGCTTAGATAGTGGTGGCAATCAGCCCCAGCATTTT.

This clonotype was counted at least ten times. CDR3 loop: CASSRGGGVETQYF. DNA for the CDR3: TGTGCCAGCAGCCGCGGAGGGGGCGTAGAGACCCAGTACTTC. The chain carries TRBV7-2 and TRBJ2-5; tentative D call: TRBD1 (7 bases). The CDR3 length is 14 residues. The germline V and J ends were trimmed by 5 bases and 4 bases, with 14 bases remaining between them. CDR1 SGHTA and CDR2 FQGNSA come from the germline V gene.

This clonotype has at least ten counts. The CDR3 spells CASSLRPGGGETQYF. In DNA form, the CDR3 reads TGTGCCAGCAGCTTACGTCCAGGAGGCGGGGAGACCCAGTACTTC. The V gene is TRBV11-1, the J gene TRBJ2-5; a weak D match, TRBD2 (5 bases). This CDR3 has 15 amino acids. V was shortened by 2 bases and J by 5 bases, with 15 bases between the two germline ends. Per the germline V gene, CDR1 is SGHAT and CDR2 is FQDESV (reference sequence).

At least ten counts were recorded for this clonotype. The chain has TRBV20-1 and TRBJ1-2, with 8 bases aligning to TRBD1. The CDR3 contains 14 residues. Per the germline V gene, CDR1 is DFQATT and CDR2 is SNEGSKA (reference sequence). Germline trimming cut 1 base from V and 6 bases from J; bases unmatched to any gene: 7. The CDR3 region is CSARVPTGGHGYTF. The CDR3 DNA reads as TGCAGTGCTAGAGTACCAACAGGGGGTCATGGCTACACCTTC.

This sequence joins TRBV6-2 or TRBV6-3 and TRBJ1-1; D might be TRBD1 (5 bases). V gave up 6 bases and J gave up 0 bases, with 14 bases separating them. Germline CDR1 is MNHEY and CDR2 is SVGEGT. The CDR3 sequence is 15 residues long. The CDR3, as DNA: TGTGCCAGCAGCACCTTCGGGGGGATGAACACTGAAGCTTTCTTT. Translating gives CASSTFGGMNTEAFF.

There are many counts of this clonotype. The CDR3 loop reads CASSDGTVNTEAFF. The CDR3 DNA is TGCGCCAGCAGTGACGGGACGGTGAACACTGAAGCTTTCTTT. The J gene is TRBJ1-1, the V gene TRBV10-1; a possible D gene is TRBD1 (5 bases). CDR1 is WNHNN, CDR2 SYGVQD, per germline (reference sequence). V lost 3 bases and J lost 0, with 8 bases in between. CDR3 size: 14 residues.

On this clonotype itself: A junction boundary mismatches the germline segment, possibly from a read error. The chain couples TRBV7-2 to TRBJ2-2, with D perhaps TRBD2 (5 bases). The CDR3 is made up of 14 amino acids. CDR1 and CDR2 (germline): SGHTA, FQGNSA. CDR3 loop: CASSLSANTGEPFF. CDR3 coding DNA: TGTGCCAGCAGCTTATCGGCGAACACCGGGGAGCCGTTTTTT.

Only a few counts were recorded for this clonotype. The chain recombines TRBV10-3 with TRBJ2-2; D is unclear. CDR3 size: 13 residues. Trimming removed 0 bases from V and 8 bases from J, with 7 bases in between. CDR1 is ENHRY and CDR2 is SYGVKD in the germline V gene. The CDR3 sequence: CAISESNVGELFF. The CDR3 DNA reads as TGTGCCATCAGTGAGTCGAATGTGGGGGAGCTGTTTTTT.

The chain links TRBV6-1 to TRBJ1-5, with TRBD1 matching 7 bases. This CDR3 contains 16 residues. Germline V gives CDR1 MNHNS, CDR2 SASEGT. Unmatched junction bases numbered 12, after V lost 5 bases and J lost 5 bases. The CDR3 region has the DNA TGTGCCAGCAGTAAAAATACCGGGACAGATGATCAGCCCCAGCATTTT. Amino acid sequence: CASSKNTGTDDQPQHF.

This clonotype was observed at least ten times. The V call is TRBV3-1, the J call TRBJ2-3, with 11 bases identical to TRBD2. Per the germline V gene, CDR1 is LGHDT and CDR2 is YNNKEL (reference sequence). V trimming: 5 bases; J trimming: 2 bases; junction bases outside the gene matches: 6. This CDR3 is 16 amino acids long. The CDR3, as DNA: TGTGCCAGCAGCGCTACTAGCGGGAGTCTCACAGATACGCAGTATTTT. It codes for CASSATSGSLTDTQYF.

This clonotype was seen more than once but under ten times. The rearrangement joins TRBV6-5 to TRBJ1-5, with a possible D match to TRBD1 (6 bases). The CDR3 is made up of 16 amino acids. V was shortened by 2 bases and J by 4 bases, with 15 bases between the two germline ends. Germline-derived CDR1 and CDR2 are MNHEY and SVGAGI. Here the CDR3 DNA reads TGTGCCAGCAGTTACAGGTCGCGGACAGCAAATCAGCCCCAGCATTTT. The encoded protein is CASSYRSRTANQPQHF.

This clonotype was seen repeatedly, ten times or more. V gene TRBV10-3 combines with J gene TRBJ2-1, with unresolved D. This CDR3 contains 12 residues. The germline gives CDR1 ENHRY, CDR2 SYGVKD. V was shortened by 6 bases and J by 10 bases, with 13 bases between the two germline ends. CDR3 coding DNA: TGTGCCATCAGCGTGGCCGAGGTGGAGCAGTTCTTC. This gives the protein CAISVAEVEQFF.

At least ten counts were recorded for this clonotype. The chain recombines TRBV9 with TRBJ1-1; D is unclear. Deletions cut 0 bases from V and 3 bases from J, with 12 bases between. Looked up from germline, CDR1 is SGDLS and CDR2 is YYNGEE. There are 15 residues in the CDR3. CDR3 DNA sequence: TGTGCCAGCAGCGTAGCGGAGGGTAGGGACACTGAAGCTTTCTTT. It yields the protein CASSVAEGRDTEAFF.

This clonotype was detected only a few times. The genes are TRBV6-4 and TRBJ2-1; 8 bases are shared with TRBD2. V dropped 6 bases and J dropped 7; count of bases not matched to a gene: 14. Germline assignment: CDR1 MRHNA and CDR2 SNTAGT. This CDR3 is 16 amino acids long. The chain's CDR3 is CASSVLSGSLMNEQFF. CDR3 coding DNA: TGTGCCAGCAGCGTACTAAGCGGGAGCCTCATGAATGAGCAGTTCTTC.

In this sample, this clonotype turned up many times. This chain links TRBV5-1 with TRBJ2-1; possible D gene TRBD2, 7 bases. The V and J ends lost 0 bases and 4 bases respectively, with 14 bases between them. The CDR3 consists of 16 residues. Germline CDR1 SGHRS, CDR2 YFSETQ. The CDR3 DNA is TGCGCCAGCAGCTTGGAGGGGGGAGGGGGATACAATGAGCAGTTCTTC. It codes for CASSLEGGGGYNEQFF.

This clonotype was seen more than once but under ten times. This may come from a read error, since a much larger clone is one base off. The rearrangement links TRBV6-2 or TRBV6-3 to TRBJ2-1, with 10 bases fitting TRBD2. The germline CDR1 and CDR2 sequences are MNHEY and SVGEGT. The length of the CDR3 is 14 residues. The CDR3, as DNA: TGTGCCAGCATCCAACTAGCGGGATACAATGTGCAGTTCTTC. Its protein is CASIQLAGYNVQFF.

Ten or more counts support this clonotype. The chain recombines TRBV3-1 with TRBJ2-2; tentatively, D is TRBD2 (6 bases). This CDR3 is built from 17 residues. V dropped 1 base and J dropped 3 bases, with 15 bases sitting between them. CDR1 LGHDT and CDR2 YNNKEL come from the germline V gene (reference sequence). In DNA, the CDR3 is TGTGCCAGCAGCCAAGCTCACCTTAGCGGATACACCGGGGAGCTGTTTTTT. Its translation: CASSQAHLSGYTGELFF.

This clonotype was seen only a few times. The chain recombines TRBV28 with TRBJ1-3; D gene unclear. Germline lookup yields CDR1 MDHEN and CDR2 SYDVKM. The CDR3 is 12 amino acids. Trimming shortened V by 5 bases and J by 3 bases, and 5 bases separated the two germline ends. CDR3 residues: CASSAFGNTIYF. The CDR3 DNA reads as TGTGCCAGCAGTGCGTTTGGAAACACCATATATTTT.

Ten or more counts support this clonotype. The chain couples TRBV12-3 or TRBV12-4 to TRBJ2-6; 10 nucleotides agree with TRBD1. V was clipped by 10 bases and J by 0 bases; unmatched bases: 9. The CDR3 consists of 17 residues. The CDR3 region is CATSGTGVSSGANVLTF. The CDR3 DNA is TGTGCCACCTCGGGGACAGGGGTCTCCTCTGGGGCCAACGTCCTGACTTTC.